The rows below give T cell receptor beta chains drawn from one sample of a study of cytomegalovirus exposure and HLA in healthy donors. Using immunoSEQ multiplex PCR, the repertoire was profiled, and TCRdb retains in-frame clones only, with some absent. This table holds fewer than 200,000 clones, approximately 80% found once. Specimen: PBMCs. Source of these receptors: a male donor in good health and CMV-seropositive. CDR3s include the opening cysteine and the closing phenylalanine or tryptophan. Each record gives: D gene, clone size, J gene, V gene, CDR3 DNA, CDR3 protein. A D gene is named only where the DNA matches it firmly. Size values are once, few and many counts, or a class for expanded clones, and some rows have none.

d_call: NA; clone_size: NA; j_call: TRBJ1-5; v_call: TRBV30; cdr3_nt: TGTGCCTGGAGCCAAAGGGGGAATCAGCCCCAGCATTTT; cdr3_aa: CAWSQRGNQPQHF
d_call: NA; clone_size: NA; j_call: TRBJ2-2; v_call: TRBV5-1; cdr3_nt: TGCGCCAGCAGCTTGGAGGCAGGGGAAACCGGGGAGCTGTTTTTT; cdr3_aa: CASSLEAGETGELFF
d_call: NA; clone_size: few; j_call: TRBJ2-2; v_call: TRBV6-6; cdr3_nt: TGTGCCAGCAGGACATCAGACACCGGGGAGCTGTTTTTT; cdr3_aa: CASRTSDTGELFF
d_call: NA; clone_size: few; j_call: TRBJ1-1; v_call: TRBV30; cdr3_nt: TGTGCCCAGGACAGATTGAACACTGAAGCTTTCTTT; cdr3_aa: CAQDRLNTEAFF
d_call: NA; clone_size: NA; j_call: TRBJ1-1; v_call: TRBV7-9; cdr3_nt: TGTGCCAGCAGCTTTGGCCGGGTGGAAGCTTTCTTT; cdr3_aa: CASSFGRVEAFF
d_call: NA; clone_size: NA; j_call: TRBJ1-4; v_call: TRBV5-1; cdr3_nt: TGCGCCAGCAGCTTTGACGGCGGCGAATGGGAAAAACTGTTTTTT; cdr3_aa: CASSFDGGEWEKLFF
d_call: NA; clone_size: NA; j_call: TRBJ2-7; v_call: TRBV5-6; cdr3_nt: TGTGCCAGCGGCGGTCGTACAGGCACCTACGAGCAGTACTTC; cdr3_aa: CASGGRTGTYEQYF
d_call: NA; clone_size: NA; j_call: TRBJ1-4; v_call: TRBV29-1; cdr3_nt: TGCAGCGGGGGAGCTAATGAAAAACTGTTTTTT; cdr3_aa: CSGGANEKLFF
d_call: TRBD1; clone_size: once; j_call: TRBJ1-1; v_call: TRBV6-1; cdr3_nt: TGTGCCAGCAGTGAAGGAAGGAGGGGGCAGGGAACTGAAGCTTTCTTT; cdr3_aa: CASSEGRRGQGTEAFF
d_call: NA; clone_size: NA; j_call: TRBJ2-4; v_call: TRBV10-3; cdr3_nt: TGTGCCACGCAAGGGGGAAGGGAAGGAAACATTCAGTACTTC; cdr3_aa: CATQGGREGNIQYF
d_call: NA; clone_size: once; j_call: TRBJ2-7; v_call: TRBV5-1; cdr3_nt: TGCGCCAGCAGCACCCCCGGCAGGGGCGAGCAGTACTTC; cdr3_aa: CASSTPGRGEQYF
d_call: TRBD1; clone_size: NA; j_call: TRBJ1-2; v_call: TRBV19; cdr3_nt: TGTGCCAGTAGCCCGGACAGGGGGAAGAACTATGGCTACACCTTC; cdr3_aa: CASSPDRGKNYGYTF
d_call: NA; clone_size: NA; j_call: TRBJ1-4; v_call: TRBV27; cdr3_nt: TGTGCCAGCAGTTCCCGGACTTATCCAACTAATGAAAAACTGTTTTTT; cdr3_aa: CASSSRTYPTNEKLFF
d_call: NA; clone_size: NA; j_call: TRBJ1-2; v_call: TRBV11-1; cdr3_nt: TGTGCCAGCAGCTCCGACTCCGGTAACTATGGCTACACCTTC; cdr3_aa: CASSSDSGNYGYTF
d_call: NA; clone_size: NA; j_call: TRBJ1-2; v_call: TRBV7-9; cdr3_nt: TGTGCCAGCAGCTTAGGACGGGAAAGATCTAACTATGGCTACACCTTC; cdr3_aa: CASSLGRERSNYGYTF
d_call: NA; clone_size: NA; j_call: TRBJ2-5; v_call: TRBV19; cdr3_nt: TGTGCCAGTAGTATAGATCAGGGGCGGGAGACCCAGTACTTC; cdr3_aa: CASSIDQGRETQYF
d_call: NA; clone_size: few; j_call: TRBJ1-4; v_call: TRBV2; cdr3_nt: TGTGCCAGCAGTGAGGCTCAGTTTAATGAAAAACTGTTTTTT; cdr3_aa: CASSEAQFNEKLFF
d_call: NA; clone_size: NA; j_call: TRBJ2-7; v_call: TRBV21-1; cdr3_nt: TGTGCCAGCAGCAAGGGAAATGGGACAGGAGTTTACGAGCAGTACTTC; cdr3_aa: CASSKGNGTGVYEQYF
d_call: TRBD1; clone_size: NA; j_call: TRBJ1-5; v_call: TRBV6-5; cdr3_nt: TGTGCCAGCAGGCTGACAGGGGTCAATCAGCCCCAGCATTTT; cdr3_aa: CASRLTGVNQPQHF
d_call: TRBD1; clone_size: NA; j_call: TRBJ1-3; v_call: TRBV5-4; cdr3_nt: TGTGCCAGCAGCCTTCGGGACAGTTTACAAGGCCTCTCTGGAAACACCATATATTTT; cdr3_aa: CASSLRDSLQGLSGNTIYF
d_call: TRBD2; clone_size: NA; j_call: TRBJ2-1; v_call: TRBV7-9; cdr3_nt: TGTGCCAGCAGCTTAGTGGGACTAGCAGGGAATGAGCAGTTCTTC; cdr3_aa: CASSLVGLAGNEQFF
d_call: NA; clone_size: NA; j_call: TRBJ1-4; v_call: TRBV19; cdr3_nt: TGTGCCAGTAGTAAGGACTCGCGACGAGAAAAACTGTTTTTT; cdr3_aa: CASSKDSRREKLFF